The text below deals with one T cell receptor beta chain. The entry originates in a study of blood T cell repertoires in COVID-19. Authors' processing steps: Cell counts per sample came from amplifying reference gene primers. Libraries were prepared by immunoSEQ multiplex PCR; TCRdb keeps only in-frame clonotypes and omits some of them. That table gives V, J and clone size, and the DNA gave D and trimming. In the table there are about 120,000 clones, roughly four fifths of which are singletons. Per germline, CDR1 SGHKS and CDR2 YYEKEE (reference sequence). V was shortened by 3 bases and J by 3 bases, with 13 bases between the two germline ends. The CDR3 contains 14 residues.

The chain combines TRBV5-5 with TRBJ2-7, with a weak D call TRBD1 (6 bases). Sequenced material: peripheral blood. The TCR sequence derives from a human donor in a cohort sampled during active COVID-19. This CDR3 is CASSSYDRSYEQYF. CDR3 DNA sequence: TGTGCCAGCAGCTCCTACGACAGGAGCTACGAGCAGTACTTC.